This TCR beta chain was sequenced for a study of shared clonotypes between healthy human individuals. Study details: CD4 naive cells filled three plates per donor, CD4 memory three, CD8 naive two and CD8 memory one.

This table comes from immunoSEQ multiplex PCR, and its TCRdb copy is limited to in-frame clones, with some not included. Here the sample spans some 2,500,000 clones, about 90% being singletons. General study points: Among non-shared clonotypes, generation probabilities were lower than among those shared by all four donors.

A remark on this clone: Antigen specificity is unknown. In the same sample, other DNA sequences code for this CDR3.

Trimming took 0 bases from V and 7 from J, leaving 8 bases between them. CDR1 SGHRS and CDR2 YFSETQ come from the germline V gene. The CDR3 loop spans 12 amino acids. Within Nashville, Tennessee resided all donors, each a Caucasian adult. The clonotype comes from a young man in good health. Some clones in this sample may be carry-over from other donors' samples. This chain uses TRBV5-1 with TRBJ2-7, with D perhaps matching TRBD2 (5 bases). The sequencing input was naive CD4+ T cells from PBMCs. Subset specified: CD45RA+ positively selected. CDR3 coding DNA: TGCGCCAGCAGCTTGGTGGGCGGGGAGCAGTACTTC. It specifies CASSLVGGEQYF.